This T cell receptor beta chain was captured by sequencing in a study of blood T cell repertoires in COVID-19. Study-level information: PBMCs, B-cell-depleted T cells, or T cells were the source of the cDNA or gDNA that made up the material.

The V gene end was trimmed by 2 bases and the J gene end by 2 bases; junction bases not matched to a gene: 6. Germline V gives CDR1 MDHEN, CDR2 SYDVKM. This CDR3 contains 15 residues. The assay was immunoSEQ multiplex PCR, and TCRdb's table has in-frame clones only and misses some. The sample carries fewer than 350,000 clones, around 90% recorded once. The age range of participants was about 18 to 100 years, with residence in 20 to 25 US areas. Participants' reported clinical history set cohort assignment. Symptom resolution, clearance, or two negative PCRs marked the recovered donors of Cohort 3. The sequence came from a woman aged 30 to 39 who had recovered from COVID-19. The sequenced sample was PBMCs or T cells enriched from blood (not recorded which). The rearrangement joins TRBV28 to TRBJ2-7; TRBD2 matches 7 bases. The CDR3: CASSLIAGVTYEQYF. In DNA form, the CDR3 reads TGTGCCAGCAGTTTAATCGCGGGAGTGACCTACGAGCAGTACTTC.